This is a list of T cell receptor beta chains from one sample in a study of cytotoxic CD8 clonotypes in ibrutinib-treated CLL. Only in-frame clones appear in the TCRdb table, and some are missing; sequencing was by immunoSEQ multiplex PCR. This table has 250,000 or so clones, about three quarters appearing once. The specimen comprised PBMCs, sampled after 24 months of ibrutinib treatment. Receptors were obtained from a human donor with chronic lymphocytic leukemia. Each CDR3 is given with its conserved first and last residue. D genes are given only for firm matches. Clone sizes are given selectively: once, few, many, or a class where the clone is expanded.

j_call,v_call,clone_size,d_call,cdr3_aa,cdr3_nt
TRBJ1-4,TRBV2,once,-,CASSDGGSNEKLFF,TGTGCCAGCAGTGATGGGGGTTCTAATGAAAAACTGTTTTTT
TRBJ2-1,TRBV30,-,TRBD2,CAWSLFRPGLAGNEQFF,TGTGCCTGGAGTCTATTTCGCCCGGGACTAGCGGGGAATGAGCAGTTCTTC
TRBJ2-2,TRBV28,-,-,CASSLSGTLTGELFF,TGTGCCAGCAGTTTATCTGGGACACTCACCGGGGAGCTGTTTTTT
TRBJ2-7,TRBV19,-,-,CASSMLGSLDYEQYF,TGTGCCAGTAGTATGTTAGGCAGCCTTGACTACGAGCAGTACTTC
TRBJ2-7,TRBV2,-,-,CASSEGRLPYEQYF,TGTGCCAGCAGTGAGGGAAGGCTTCCCTACGAGCAGTACTTC
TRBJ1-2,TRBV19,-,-,CASSIDRQENYGYTF,TGTGCCAGTAGTATAGATCGACAGGAAAACTATGGCTACACCTTC
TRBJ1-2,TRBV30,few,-,CAWSASWAAINYGYTF,TGTGCCTGGAGTGCTTCCTGGGCAGCAATTAACTATGGCTACACCTTC
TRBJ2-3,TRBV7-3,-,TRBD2,CASSLGLAGGDTDTQYF,TGTGCCAGCAGCTTGGGACTAGCGGGAGGGGACACAGATACGCAGTATTTT
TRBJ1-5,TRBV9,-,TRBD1,CASSASGTGNSNQPQHF,TGTGCCAGCAGCGCCTCCGGGACAGGTAATAGCAATCAGCCCCAGCATTTT
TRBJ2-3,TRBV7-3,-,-,CASATIAEITTDTQYF,TGTGCCAGCGCCACGATCGCCGAGATAACCACAGATACGCAGTATTTT
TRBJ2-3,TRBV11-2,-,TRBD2,CASSLGVKAGGITDTQYF,TGTGCCAGCAGCTTAGGGGTCAAAGCGGGAGGGATCACAGATACGCAGTATTTT
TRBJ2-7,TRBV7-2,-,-,CASSYRVGDEQYF,TGTGCCAGCAGCTACAGGGTAGGGGACGAGCAGTACTTC
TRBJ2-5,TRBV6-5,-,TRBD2,CASSQLSGGETQYF,TGTGCCAGCAGCCAACTCTCGGGGGGGGAGACCCAGTACTTC
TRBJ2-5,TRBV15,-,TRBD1,CATRGGASETQYF,TGTGCCACCAGAGGGGGCGCAAGTGAGACCCAGTACTTC
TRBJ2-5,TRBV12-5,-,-,CASGPDRQTQYF,TGTGCTAGTGGGCCCGACAGGCAGACCCAGTACTTC
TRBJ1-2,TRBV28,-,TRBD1,CASSLPILGQSGNYGYTF,TGTGCCAGCAGTTTACCGATCCTGGGACAGTCTGGGAACTATGGCTACACCTTC
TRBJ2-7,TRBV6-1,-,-,CASSERLTGLYEQYF,TGTGCCAGCAGTGAAAGGCTGACAGGACTTTACGAGCAGTACTTC
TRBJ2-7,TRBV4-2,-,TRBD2,CASSQVGGVEQYF,TGTGCCAGCAGCCAAGTCGGGGGGGTTGAGCAGTACTTC
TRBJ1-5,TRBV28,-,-,CASSLSGRQGQPQHF,TGTGCCAGCAGTTTATCGGGCAGGCAAGGTCAGCCCCAGCATTTT
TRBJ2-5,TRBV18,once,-,CASSMAHQETQYF,TGTGCCAGCTCAATGGCACACCAAGAGACCCAGTACTTC
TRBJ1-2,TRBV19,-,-,CASSPGPENGYTF,TGTGCCAGTAGTCCCGGACCGGAGAATGGCTACACCTTC
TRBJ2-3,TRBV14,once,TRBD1,CASSQEIGTASTDTQYF,TGTGCCAGCAGCCAGGAAATCGGGACAGCTAGCACAGATACGCAGTATTTT
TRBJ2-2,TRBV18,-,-,CASSPHGELFF,TGTGCCAGCTCACCCCACGGGGAGCTGTTTTTT
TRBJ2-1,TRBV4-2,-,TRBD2,CASSQGTSGPLNEQFF,TGTGCCAGCAGCCAAGGGACTAGCGGCCCCTTGAATGAGCAGTTCTTC
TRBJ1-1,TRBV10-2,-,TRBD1,CASSGTGGSPEAFF,TGCGCCAGCAGTGGGACAGGGGGTTCCCCTGAAGCTTTCTTT
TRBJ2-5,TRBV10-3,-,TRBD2,CAISEGTSSRETQYF,TGTGCCATCAGTGAGGGGACTAGCAGTCGAGAGACCCAGTACTTC
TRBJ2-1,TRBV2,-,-,CASIEISYNEQFF,TGTGCCAGCATTGAGATCTCCTACAATGAGCAGTTCTTC
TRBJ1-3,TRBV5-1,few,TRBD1,CASSFGTGGNTIYF,TGCGCCAGCAGCTTCGGGACAGGCGGAAACACCATATATTTT
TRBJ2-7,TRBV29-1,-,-,CSVDGHPSSYEQYF,TGCAGCGTTGATGGACACCCTAGCTCCTACGAGCAGTACTTC
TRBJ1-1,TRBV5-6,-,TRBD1,CASSRGTVGTEAFF,TGTGCCAGCAGCCGTGGGACAGTTGGGACTGAAGCTTTCTTT
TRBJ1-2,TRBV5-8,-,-,CASSLWGARGYTF,TGTGCCAGCAGCTTGTGGGGGGCGCGTGGCTACACCTTC
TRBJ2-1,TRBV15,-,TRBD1,CATSNAWGTEHNEQFF,TGTGCCACCAGCAACGCCTGGGGGACAGAACACAATGAGCAGTTCTTC
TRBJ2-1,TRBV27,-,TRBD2,CASNTRLAANNEQFF,TGTGCCAGCAACACGAGGCTAGCGGCCAACAATGAGCAGTTCTTC
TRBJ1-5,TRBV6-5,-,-,CASSPGPNQPQHF,TGTGCCAGCAGTCCGGGGCCCAATCAGCCCCAGCATTTT
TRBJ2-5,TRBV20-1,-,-,CSAGQQTQYF,TGCAGTGCGGGTCAGCAGACCCAGTACTTC
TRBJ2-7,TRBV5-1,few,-,CASSLVLDEQYF,TGCGCCAGCAGCTTGGTCCTGGACGAGCAGTACTTC
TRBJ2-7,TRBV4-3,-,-,CASSQDLVSEPYEQYF,TGCGCCAGCAGCCAAGATCTGGTCAGTGAACCCTACGAGCAGTACTTC
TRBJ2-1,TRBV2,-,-,CASSLEQGAYNEQFF,TGTGCCAGCAGCCTCGAACAGGGCGCGTACAATGAGCAGTTCTTC
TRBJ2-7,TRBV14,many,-,CASSQYYEQYF,TGTGCCAGCAGCCAATACTACGAGCAGTACTTC
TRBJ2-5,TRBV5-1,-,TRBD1,CASSAQGAGETQYF,TGCGCCAGCAGCGCACAGGGGGCTGGAGAGACCCAGTACTTC
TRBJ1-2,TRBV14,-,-,CASSQVWDGYTF,TGTGCCAGCAGCCAAGTCTGGGATGGCTACACCTTC
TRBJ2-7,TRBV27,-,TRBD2,CASSPGLANYEQYF,TGTGCCAGCAGTCCGGGACTAGCGAACTACGAGCAGTACTTC
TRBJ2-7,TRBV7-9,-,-,CASSPQSYEQYF,TGTGCCAGCAGCCCCCAGTCCTACGAGCAGTACTTC
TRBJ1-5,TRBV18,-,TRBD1,CASSRTGKDQPQHF,TGTGCCAGCTCAAGGACAGGGAAGGATCAGCCCCAGCATTTT
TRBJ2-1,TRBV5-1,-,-,CASSLDGSSYNEQFF,TGCGCCAGCAGCTTGGATGGGAGCTCCTACAATGAGCAGTTCTTC
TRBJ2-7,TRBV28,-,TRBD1,CASRPVDRDEQYF,TGTGCCAGCAGACCCGTGGACAGGGACGAGCAGTACTTC
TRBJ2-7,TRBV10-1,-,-,CASSNPSAQGSYEQYF,TGCGCCAGCTCAAACCCATCGGCGCAGGGATCCTACGAGCAGTACTTC
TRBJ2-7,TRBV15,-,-,CATSRDRGNSEQYF,TGTGCCACCAGCAGAGACAGGGGCAACAGCGAGCAGTACTTC
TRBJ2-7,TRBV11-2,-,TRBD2,CASSPRTSGEGLNEQYF,TGTGCCAGCAGCCCCCGGACTAGCGGGGAGGGTTTAAACGAGCAGTACTTC
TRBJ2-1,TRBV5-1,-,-,CASSLEDHEQFF,TGCGCCAGCAGCTTGGAGGACCATGAGCAGTTCTTC
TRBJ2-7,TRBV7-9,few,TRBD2,CASSFPGGRADNEQYF,TGTGCCAGCAGCTTCCCCGGCGGGAGGGCCGACAACGAGCAGTACTTC